A single sample gave rise to the 7 T cell receptor beta chains below, sequenced in a study of cytomegalovirus exposure and HLA in healthy donors. A multiplex PCR was run with 60 Vbeta primers and 13 Jbeta primers. TCRdb keeps only in-frame clones here, not all; method: immunoSEQ multiplex PCR. This table has roughly 93,000 clones, 70% to 80% appearing once. Sequenced material: PBMCs. Receptor source: a young man in good health and CMV-seropositive.

This clone was seen a few times. V and J are TRBV10-3 and TRBJ1-3, with D possibly being TRBD1 (5 bases). CDR1 ENHRY and CDR2 SYGVKD come from the germline V gene. Between the trimmed V and J ends, which lost 8 bases and 2 bases, there was a span of 13 bases. The CDR3 spans 14 residues. This CDR3 reads CAIWEGLAGNTIYF. The DNA of the CDR3 is TGTGCCATCTGGGAGGGGCTGGCTGGAAACACCATATATTTT.

CDR3: CASREFLLAGGDDTQYF. The CDR3 DNA follows: TGCGCCAGCAGAGAGTTCCTACTAGCGGGGGGGGACGATACGCAGTATTTT. The V gene is TRBV5-1, the J gene TRBJ2-3; 13 bases match TRBD2. After removal of 5 bases from V and 6 bases from J, the junction contained 12 bases not matched to a gene. Germline V CDR1 and CDR2: SGHRS, YFSETQ. The CDR3 sequence is 17 residues long.

This clone came up once. Other DNA variants within this sample encode the same CDR3. The chain recombines TRBV13 with TRBJ2-7; TRBD1 matches 11 bases. CDR1 and CDR2 from the germline V gene are PRHDT and FYEKMQ (reference sequence). The CDR3 is 16 amino acids. Trimming cost V 5 bases and J 5 bases; bases outside gene matches: 11. CDR3 nucleotides: TGTGCCAGCAGCAGCCGCGGACAGGGGGCAGGAGACGAGCAGTACTTC. It codes for CASSSRGQGAGDEQYF.

The chain combines TRBV7-9 with TRBJ1-2, with D uncertain. CDR1 and CDR2 (germline): SEHNR, FQNEAQ (reference sequence). V dropped 5 bases and J dropped 4 bases, with 11 bases sitting between them. The CDR3 contains 13 residues. In nucleotides, the CDR3 is TGTGCCAGCAGCGCGAACTCAGGCTATGGCTACACCTTC. This gives the protein CASSANSGYGYTF.

The V call is TRBV2, the J call TRBJ1-4, with TRBD1 identical over 8 bases. The CDR3 sequence is 14 residues long. V was clipped by 6 bases and J by 4 bases; unmatched bases: 4. In germline, CDR1 is SNHLY, CDR2 FYNNEI. The CDR3 DNA follows: TGTGCCAGCAGAGCCGGGACAGGTAATGAAAAACTGTTTTTT. This sequence encodes CASRAGTGNEKLFF.

V and J are TRBV6-4 and TRBJ2-1; 7 bases agree with TRBD2. The length of the CDR3 is 16 residues. V lost 3 bases and J lost 4; bases outside the gene matches: 9. CDR1 is MRHNA and CDR2 is SNTAGT in the germline V gene. The CDR3 coding sequence is TGTGCCAGCAGTGAAGGGGTGGCGGGGGAGTACAATGAGCAGTTCTTC. Translated, it gives CASSEGVAGEYNEQFF.

This clone was detected a few times. The chain employs TRBV6-6 and TRBJ1-2; D unclear. The ends were cut back, 10 bases at V and 8 bases at J, with 17 bases in the middle. This CDR3 has 12 amino acids. Per germline, CDR1 MNHNY and CDR2 SVGAGI (reference sequence). The CDR3 is CATGEGGGGYTF. The CDR3 DNA is TGTGCCACCGGGGAGGGAGGAGGGGGCTACACCTTC.